The T cell receptor beta chain under discussion was sequenced for a study of T-cell memory formation after mild COVID-19. The authors produced TCR alpha and TCR beta cDNA libraries with sample barcodes and UMIs by 5'RACE using constant-segment primers. MiXCR was run by TCRdb on the 5' RACE reads, yielding one entry per CDR3 protein. Among approximately 290,000 distinct CDR3 sequences listed, approximately 8% were seen once. The V end lost 4 bases, the J end lost 0 bases, and 17 bases lay between the germline ends. The CDR3 contains 17 residues. Per germline, CDR1 SGHRS and CDR2 YFSETQ. The chain is built from TRBV5-1 and TRBJ1-3; D unclear. The source is a man aged 18 to 35 who had mild COVID-19 (a few samples of this study predate the infection). Cell type and time point are not known. The sample was PBMCs or a T cell subset sorted from them (not recorded which). CDR3 coding DNA: TGCGCCAGCAGCGCCGGACCCTCCTTGAGCTCTGGAAACACCATATATTTT. Translating gives CASSAGPSLSSGNTIYF.